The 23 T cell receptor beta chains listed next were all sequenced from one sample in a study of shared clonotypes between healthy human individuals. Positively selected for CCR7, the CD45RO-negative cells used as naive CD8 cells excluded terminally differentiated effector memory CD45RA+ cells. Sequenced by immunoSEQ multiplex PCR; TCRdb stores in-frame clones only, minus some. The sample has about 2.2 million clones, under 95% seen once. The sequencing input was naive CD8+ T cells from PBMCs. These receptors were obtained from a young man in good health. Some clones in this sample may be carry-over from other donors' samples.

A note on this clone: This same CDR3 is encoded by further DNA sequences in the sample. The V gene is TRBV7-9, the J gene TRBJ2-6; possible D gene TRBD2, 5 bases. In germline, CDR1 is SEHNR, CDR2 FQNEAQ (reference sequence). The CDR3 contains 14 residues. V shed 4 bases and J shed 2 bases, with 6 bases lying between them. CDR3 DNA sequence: TGTGCCAGCAGCTCCGGGGCTGGGGCCAACGTCCTGACTTTC. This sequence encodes CASSSGAGANVLTF.

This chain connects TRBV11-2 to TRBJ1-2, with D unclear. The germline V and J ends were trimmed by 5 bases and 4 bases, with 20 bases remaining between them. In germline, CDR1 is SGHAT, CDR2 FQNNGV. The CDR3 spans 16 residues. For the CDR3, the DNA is TGTGCCAGCAGCCTCCGGGGAATGGATCCTGGCTATGGCTACACCTTC. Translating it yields CASSLRGMDPGYGYTF.

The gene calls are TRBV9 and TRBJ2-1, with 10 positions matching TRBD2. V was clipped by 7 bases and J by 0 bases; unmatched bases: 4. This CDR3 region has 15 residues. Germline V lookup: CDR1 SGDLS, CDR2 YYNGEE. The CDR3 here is CASGLAVSSYNEQFF. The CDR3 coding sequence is TGTGCCAGCGGACTAGCGGTGAGCTCCTACAATGAGCAGTTCTTC.

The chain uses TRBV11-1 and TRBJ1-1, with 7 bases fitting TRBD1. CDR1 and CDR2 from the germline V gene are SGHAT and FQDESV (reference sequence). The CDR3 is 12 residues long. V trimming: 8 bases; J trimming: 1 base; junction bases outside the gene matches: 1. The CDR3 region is CASGTENTEAFF. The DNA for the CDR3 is TGTGCCAGCGGGACAGAGAACACTGAAGCTTTCTTT.

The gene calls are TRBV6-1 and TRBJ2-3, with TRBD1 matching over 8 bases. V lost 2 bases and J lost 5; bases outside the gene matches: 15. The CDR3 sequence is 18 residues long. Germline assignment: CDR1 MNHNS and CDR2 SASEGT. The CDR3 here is CASSERRGRGLRVDTQYF. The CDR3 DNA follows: TGTGCCAGCAGTGAACGTAGGGGCAGGGGGCTGAGAGTAGATACGCAGTATTTT.

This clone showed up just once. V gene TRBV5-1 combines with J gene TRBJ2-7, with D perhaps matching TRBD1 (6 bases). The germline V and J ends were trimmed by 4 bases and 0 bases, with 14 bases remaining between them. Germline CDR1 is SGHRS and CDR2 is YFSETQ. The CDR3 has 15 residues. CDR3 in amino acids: CASSARDTSSYEQYF. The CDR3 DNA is TGCGCCAGCAGCGCTCGGGACACGAGCTCCTACGAGCAGTACTTC.

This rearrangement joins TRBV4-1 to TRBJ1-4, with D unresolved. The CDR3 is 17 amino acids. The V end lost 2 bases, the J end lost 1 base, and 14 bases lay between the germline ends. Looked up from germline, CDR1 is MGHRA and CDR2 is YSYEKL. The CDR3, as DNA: TGCGCCAGCAGCCAACATGGGGAGGGATTAACTAATGAAAAACTGTTTTTT. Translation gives CASSQHGEGLTNEKLFF.

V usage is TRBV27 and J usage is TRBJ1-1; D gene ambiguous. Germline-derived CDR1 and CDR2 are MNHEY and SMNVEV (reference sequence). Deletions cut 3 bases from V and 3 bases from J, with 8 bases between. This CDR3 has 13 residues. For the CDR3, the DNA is TGTGCCAGCAGTTTCGGGTCGTACACTGAAGCTTTCTTT. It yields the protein CASSFGSYTEAFF.

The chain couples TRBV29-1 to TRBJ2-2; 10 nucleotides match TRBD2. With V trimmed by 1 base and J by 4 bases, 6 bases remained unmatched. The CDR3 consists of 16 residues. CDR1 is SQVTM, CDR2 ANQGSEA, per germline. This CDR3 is CSVEGASGSITGELFF. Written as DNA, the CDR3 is TGCAGCGTTGAAGGGGCTAGCGGGAGTATCACCGGGGAGCTGTTTTTT.

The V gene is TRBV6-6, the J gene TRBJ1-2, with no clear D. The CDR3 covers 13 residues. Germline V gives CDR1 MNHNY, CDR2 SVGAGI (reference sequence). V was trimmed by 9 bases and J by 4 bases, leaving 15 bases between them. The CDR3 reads CASRAGGGYGYTF. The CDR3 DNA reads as TGTGCCAGTCGGGCAGGAGGTGGCTATGGCTACACCTTC.

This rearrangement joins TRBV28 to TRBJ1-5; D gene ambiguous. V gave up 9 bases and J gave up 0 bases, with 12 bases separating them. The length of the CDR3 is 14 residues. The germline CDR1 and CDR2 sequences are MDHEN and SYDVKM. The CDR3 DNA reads TGTGCCAGTCTAACGGGATATAGCAATCAGCCCCAGCATTTT. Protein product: CASLTGYSNQPQHF.

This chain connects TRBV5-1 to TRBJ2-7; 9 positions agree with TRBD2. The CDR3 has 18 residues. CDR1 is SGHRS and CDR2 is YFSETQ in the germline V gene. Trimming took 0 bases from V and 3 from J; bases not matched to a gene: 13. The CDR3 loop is CASSLAGAGGGYRYEQYF. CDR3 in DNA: TGCGCCAGCAGCTTGGCCGGGGCGGGAGGGGGTTACCGCTACGAGCAGTACTTC.

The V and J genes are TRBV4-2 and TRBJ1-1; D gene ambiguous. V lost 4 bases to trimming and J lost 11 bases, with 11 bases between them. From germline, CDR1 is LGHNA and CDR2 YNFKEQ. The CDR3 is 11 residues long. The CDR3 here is CASSRNRGAFF. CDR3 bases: TGTGCCAGCAGCCGGAACCGCGGGGCTTTCTTT.

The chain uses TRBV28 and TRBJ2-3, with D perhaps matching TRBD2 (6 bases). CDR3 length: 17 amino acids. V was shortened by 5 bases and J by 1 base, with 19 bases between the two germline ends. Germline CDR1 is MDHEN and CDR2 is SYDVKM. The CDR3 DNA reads TGTGCCAGCAGTGGGCGGGGTTTATGGGGTGGCACAGATACGCAGTATTTT. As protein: CASSGRGLWGGTDTQYF.

In nucleotides, the CDR3 is TGTGCCAGCAGCATCACTAGGAGCCCAGATACGCAGTATTTT. Translation: CASSITRSPDTQYF. This chain uses TRBV11-2 with TRBJ2-3; D is possibly TRBD2 (5 bases). With 5 bases removed from V and 4 bases from J, the gap between germline ends came to 13 bases. The length of the CDR3 is 14 residues. The germline V gene encodes CDR1 SGHAT and CDR2 FQNNGV.

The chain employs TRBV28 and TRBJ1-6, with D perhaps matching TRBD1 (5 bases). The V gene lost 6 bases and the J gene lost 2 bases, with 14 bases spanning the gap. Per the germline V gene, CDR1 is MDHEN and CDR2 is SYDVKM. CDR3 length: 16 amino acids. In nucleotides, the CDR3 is TGTGCCAGCAGCGGGGCGCGTGAGACCTATAATTCACCCCTCCACTTT. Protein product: CASSGARETYNSPLHF.

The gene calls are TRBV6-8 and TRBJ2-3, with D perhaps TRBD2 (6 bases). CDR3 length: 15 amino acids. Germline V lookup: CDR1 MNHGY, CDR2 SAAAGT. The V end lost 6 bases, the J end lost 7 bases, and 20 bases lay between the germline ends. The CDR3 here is CASRIGTPTYYTQYF. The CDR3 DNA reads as TGTGCCAGCAGGATCGGGACTCCCACCTACTATACGCAGTATTTT.

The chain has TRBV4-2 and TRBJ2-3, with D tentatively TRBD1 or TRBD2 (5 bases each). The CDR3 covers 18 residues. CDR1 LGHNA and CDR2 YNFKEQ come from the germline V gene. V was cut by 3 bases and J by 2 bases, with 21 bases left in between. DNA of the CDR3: TGTGCCAGCAGCCAGGGACCCGGGACGCCAGGGCCCACAGATACGCAGTATTTT. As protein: CASSQGPGTPGPTDTQYF.

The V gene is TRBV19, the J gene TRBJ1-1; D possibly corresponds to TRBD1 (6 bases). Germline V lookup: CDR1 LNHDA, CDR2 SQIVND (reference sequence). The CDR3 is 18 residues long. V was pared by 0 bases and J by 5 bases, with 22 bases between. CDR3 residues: CASSIDPSSTGYTTEAFF. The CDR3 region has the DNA TGTGCCAGTAGTATAGATCCCTCCTCCACAGGGTACACAACTGAAGCTTTCTTT.

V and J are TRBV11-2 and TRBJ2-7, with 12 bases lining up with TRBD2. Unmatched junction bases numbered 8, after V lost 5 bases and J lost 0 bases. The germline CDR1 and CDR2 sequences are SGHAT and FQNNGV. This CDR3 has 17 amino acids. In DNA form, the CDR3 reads TGTGCCAGCAGCACCCGGACTAGCGGGAAGAACTCCTACGAGCAGTACTTC. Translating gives CASSTRTSGKNSYEQYF. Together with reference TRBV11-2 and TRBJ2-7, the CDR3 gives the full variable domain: EAGVAQSPRYKIIEKRQSVAFWCNPISGHATLYWYQQILGQGPKLLIQFQNNGVVDDSQLPKDRFSAERLKGVDSTLKIQPAKLEDSAVYLCASSTRTSGKNSYEQYFGPGTRLTVT.

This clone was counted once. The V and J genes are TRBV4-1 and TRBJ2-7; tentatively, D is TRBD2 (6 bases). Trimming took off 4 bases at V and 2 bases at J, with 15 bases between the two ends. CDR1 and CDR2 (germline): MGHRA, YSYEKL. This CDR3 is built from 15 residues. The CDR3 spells CASSLEPTGAYEQYF. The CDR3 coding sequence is TGCGCCAGCAGCCTCGAACCCACGGGGGCCTACGAGCAGTACTTC.

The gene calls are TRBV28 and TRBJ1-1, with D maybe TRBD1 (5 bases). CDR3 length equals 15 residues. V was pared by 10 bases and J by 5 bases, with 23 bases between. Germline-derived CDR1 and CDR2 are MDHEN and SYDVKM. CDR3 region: CAILPLGADRTEAFF. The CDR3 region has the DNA TGTGCCATATTACCCTTAGGGGCGGATCGGACTGAAGCTTTCTTT. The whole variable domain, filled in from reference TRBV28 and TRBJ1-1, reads DVKVTQSSRYLVKRTGEKVFLECVQDMDHENMFWYRQDPGLGLRLIYFSYDVKMKEKGDIPEGYSVSREKKERFSLILESASTNQTSMYLCAILPLGADRTEAFFGQGTRLTVV.

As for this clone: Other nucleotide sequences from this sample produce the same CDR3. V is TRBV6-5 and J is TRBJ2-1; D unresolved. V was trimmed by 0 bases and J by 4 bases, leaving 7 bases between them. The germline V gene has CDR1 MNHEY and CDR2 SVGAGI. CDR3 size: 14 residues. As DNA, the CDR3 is TGTGCCAGCAGTTACTCGACCGGGTACAATGAGCAGTTCTTC. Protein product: CASSYSTGYNEQFF.